The 9 T cell receptor beta chains reported below all come from one sample, sequenced in a study of shared clonotypes between healthy human individuals. Produced via immunoSEQ multiplex PCR; TCRdb's table is partial and in-frame only. The data show a few million clones, approximately 95% seen once. Sequenced sample: naive CD4+ T cells from PBMCs. Subset here: CD45RA+ positively selected. These receptor sequences come from a man aged 18-30 years in good health. Some clones in this sample may be carry-over from other donors' samples.

This chain links TRBV27 with TRBJ2-5; 7 bases are a match to TRBD2. Losses at the gene ends were 3 bases for V and 1 base for J; bases not matched to a gene: 8. This CDR3 is 16 amino acids long. The germline gives CDR1 MNHEY, CDR2 SMNVEV (reference sequence). For the CDR3, the DNA is TGTGCCAGCAGTTTTTTTGGCGGGAGTGGCCAAGAGACCCAGTACTTC. As protein: CASSFFGGSGQETQYF.

The chain links TRBV6-1 to TRBJ2-3; a weak D match, TRBD2 (6 bases). CDR3 size: 18 residues. Germline assignment: CDR1 MNHNS and CDR2 SASEGT. The V end was cut by 2 bases, the J end by 5 bases, with 23 bases between. CDR3 DNA sequence: TGTGCCAGCAGTGAAACCCTTCGCGGGCGGGGAGTTTTAGATACGCAGTATTTT. As protein: CASSETLRGRGVLDTQYF.

Note on this clone: At the DNA level, this CDR3 is encoded by other sequences in the same sample as well. The rearrangement uses TRBV2 and TRBJ2-7; the match to TRBD1 covers 8 bases. V lost 6 bases, J lost 1 base, and 2 bases stayed unmatched. This CDR3 region has 13 residues. Per germline, CDR1 SNHLY and CDR2 FYNNEI. CDR3 nucleotides: TGTGCCAGCAGCCGACAGGGGTCCTACGAGCAGTACTTC. As protein: CASSRQGSYEQYF.

The chain carries TRBV5-4 and TRBJ2-5; perhaps TRBD1 as D (6 bases). Trimming removed 6 bases from V and 3 bases from J, with 12 bases in between. This CDR3 spans 13 amino acids. Per germline, CDR1 SGHNT and CDR2 YYREEE (reference sequence). The CDR3 reads CASTLQGKETQYF. The CDR3 bases are TGTGCCAGCACCCTACAGGGTAAAGAGACCCAGTACTTC.

V usage is TRBV27 and J usage is TRBJ2-2; perhaps D is TRBD1 or TRBD2 (5 bases each). In germline, CDR1 is MNHEY, CDR2 SMNVEV (reference sequence). The CDR3 consists of 15 residues. Deletions cut 6 bases from V and 1 base from J, with 12 bases between. DNA of the CDR3: TGTGCCAGCAGCGGGACCCGCCTGAACACCGGGGAGCTGTTTTTT. It encodes CASSGTRLNTGELFF.

This chain joins TRBV18 and TRBJ1-5; 8 bases agree with TRBD1. CDR3 length: 19 amino acids. The germline V gene has CDR1 KGHSH and CDR2 LQKENI. The ends lost 3 bases at V and 3 bases at J; junction bases unmatched: 16. The CDR3 DNA is TGTGCCAGCTCACCTCGGTCACCTGGCGACAGGGGCGACAATCAGCCCCAGCATTTT. Translating gives CASSPRSPGDRGDNQPQHF.

The chain carries TRBV6-1 and TRBJ2-7; 11 bases align to TRBD2. In germline, CDR1 is MNHNS, CDR2 SASEGT. Trimming at V came to 4 bases and at J to 1 base, leaving 6 bases not matched to a gene. This CDR3 has 16 amino acids. The CDR3 coding sequence is TGTGCCAGCAGTGTCTCCGGGACTAGCGGATCCTACGAGCAGTACTTC. Amino acid sequence: CASSVSGTSGSYEQYF.

The V gene is TRBV28, the J gene TRBJ2-6, with 7 bases matching TRBD2. This CDR3 contains 17 residues. Trimming at V came to 8 bases and at J to 0 bases, leaving 10 bases not matched to a gene. The germline V gene has CDR1 MDHEN and CDR2 SYDVKM. The DNA of the CDR3 is TGTGCCAGCCTCCCGGGGGGTTCAACCTCTGGGGCCAACGTCCTGACTTTC. Protein product: CASLPGGSTSGANVLTF.

The chain combines TRBV28 with TRBJ1-3; 11 bases align to TRBD1. With 3 bases clipped from V and 4 bases from J, the junction kept 8 bases outside the gene matches. There are 17 residues in the CDR3. The germline gives CDR1 MDHEN, CDR2 SYDVKM. CDR3 nucleotide sequence: TGTGCCAGCAGTTTCTCCGGACAGGGGGCATGGGGAAACACCATATATTTT. Translated, it gives CASSFSGQGAWGNTIYF. Full variable domain (missing parts from reference TRBV28 and TRBJ1-3): DVKVTQSSRYLVKRTGEKVFLECVQDMDHENMFWYRQDPGLGLRLIYFSYDVKMKEKGDIPEGYSVSREKKERFSLILESASTNQTSMYLCASSFSGQGAWGNTIYFGEGSWLTVV.